This T cell receptor beta chain appears in the sequencing data of a study of breast tumors, draining lymph nodes, adjacent tissues. Study observations and caveats: Tumor T cell lymph node origin was a supported hypothesis, not proven.

Regarding this clonotype: Antigen specificity is unknown.

Samples came from axillary lymph nodes draining the breast cancer. TCRdb ran MiXCR on the multiplex PCR reads and lists one entry per CDR3 protein. The sample holds over 150,000 distinct CDR3 sequences, approximately 30% seen once. CDR1 and CDR2 (germline): SGHTA, FQGNSA. The J segment lost 3 bases and the V segment lost 3 bases, leaving 5 bases of the junction unmatched. The CDR3 consists of 14 residues. The clonotype comes from a female donor with breast cancer. Some clones in this sample may be carry-over from other donors' samples. The chain has TRBV7-2 and TRBJ2-7; TRBD1 matches at 7 bases. The sequencing sample was made of axillary lymph node tissue. CDR3 DNA sequence: TGTGCCAGCAGCTTTGGACAGGTGGGCTACGAGCAGTACTTC. Translated: CASSFGQVGYEQYF.